These T cell receptor beta chains were read from a single sample in a study of shared T cell receptors in the human thymus. Libraries were prepared by immunoSEQ multiplex PCR; TCRdb keeps only in-frame clonotypes and omits some of them. The sample shows 500,000 to 850,000 clones, 87% of them seen only once. The sample was also linked to a second study, of human thymus T cells.

Sequences were obtained from thymocytes. All receptors come from a boy in the first two years of life with a congenital heart defect. CDR3s include the opening cysteine and the closing phenylalanine or tryptophan. Fields, in order: V gene, clone size, D gene, J gene, CDR3 DNA, CDR3 protein. D genes are given only for firm matches. For some rows the clone size is stated as once, few or many, or as a class when expanded; others skip it.

v_call: TRBV15
clone_size: NA
d_call: NA
j_call: TRBJ1-5
cdr3_nt: TGTGCCACCAGCAGAGCAGGGTACAATCAGCCCCAGCATTTT
cdr3_aa: CATSRAGYNQPQHF

v_call: TRBV9
clone_size: NA
d_call: NA
j_call: TRBJ2-4
cdr3_nt: TGTGCCAGCAGCGTAGCTACGGCACAGGGGGGGGACATTCAGTACTTC
cdr3_aa: CASSVATAQGGDIQYF

v_call: TRBV28
clone_size: NA
d_call: NA
j_call: TRBJ1-5
cdr3_nt: TGTGCCAGCAGTAAGCGTGTACAGGGCTATCAGCCCCAGCATTTT
cdr3_aa: CASSKRVQGYQPQHF

v_call: TRBV7-2
clone_size: NA
d_call: TRBD1
j_call: TRBJ2-3
cdr3_nt: TGTGCCAGCAGCCCGCGACAGGGCCTCAGAGGTAATACGCAGTATTTT
cdr3_aa: CASSPRQGLRGNTQYF

v_call: TRBV28
clone_size: NA
d_call: NA
j_call: TRBJ2-5
cdr3_nt: TGTGCCAGCAGTGCGGCGGGGCCCTGGACCCAGTACTTC
cdr3_aa: CASSAAGPWTQYF

v_call: TRBV18
clone_size: NA
d_call: TRBD1
j_call: TRBJ2-2
cdr3_nt: TGTGCCAGCTCAACCGGACAGGATGGGCCCGGGGAGCTGTTTTTT
cdr3_aa: CASSTGQDGPGELFF

v_call: TRBV7-8
clone_size: NA
d_call: NA
j_call: TRBJ2-7
cdr3_nt: TGTGCCAGCAGCCAAGCTGACAGGGGGCTATTAAGCGGGAGGCCCTACGAGCAGTACTTC
cdr3_aa: CASSQADRGLLSGRPYEQYF

v_call: TRBV15
clone_size: NA
d_call: TRBD1
j_call: TRBJ1-2
cdr3_nt: TGTGCCACCAGCAGGGTCATCCGGGACAGGGGTTTTAACTATGGCTACACCTTC
cdr3_aa: CATSRVIRDRGFNYGYTF

v_call: TRBV28
clone_size: NA
d_call: TRBD2
j_call: TRBJ2-1
cdr3_nt: TGTGCCAGCAGTCTAAACCGGTGGGGACTAGGCAGCTCCTACAATGAGCAGTTCTTC
cdr3_aa: CASSLNRWGLGSSYNEQFF

v_call: TRBV5-1
clone_size: once
d_call: TRBD1
j_call: TRBJ2-6
cdr3_nt: TGCGCCAGCAGCGGGACAGGGTCTGGGGCCAACGTCCTGACTTTC
cdr3_aa: CASSGTGSGANVLTF

v_call: TRBV28
clone_size: NA
d_call: NA
j_call: TRBJ1-2
cdr3_nt: TGTGCCAGCAGTTTTAGGCGGAACTATGGCTACACCTTC
cdr3_aa: CASSFRRNYGYTF

v_call: TRBV27
clone_size: NA
d_call: NA
j_call: TRBJ2-5
cdr3_nt: TGTGCCAGCAGAGGACTGCAGGATGCCCAAGAGACCCAGTACTTC
cdr3_aa: CASRGLQDAQETQYF

v_call: TRBV5-8
clone_size: NA
d_call: TRBD1
j_call: TRBJ2-1
cdr3_nt: TGTGCCAGCAGCTTTGGGGGACAGGGGAATGAGCAGTTCTTC
cdr3_aa: CASSFGGQGNEQFF

v_call: TRBV2
clone_size: NA
d_call: TRBD1
j_call: TRBJ2-7
cdr3_nt: TGTGCCAGCAGTGAAGCTATATCCCCCGGGACAGACTACTACGAGCAGTACTTC
cdr3_aa: CASSEAISPGTDYYEQYF

v_call: TRBV6-5
clone_size: NA
d_call: NA
j_call: TRBJ1-6
cdr3_nt: TGTGCCAGCATGCCTGGGGAGGGACGTTCACCCCTCCACTTT
cdr3_aa: CASMPGEGRSPLHF

v_call: TRBV30
clone_size: NA
d_call: NA
j_call: TRBJ1-3
cdr3_nt: TGTGCCTGGAGTGTAGGGGAGGAACGCTCTGGAAACACCATATATTTT
cdr3_aa: CAWSVGEERSGNTIYF

v_call: TRBV7-9
clone_size: NA
d_call: NA
j_call: TRBJ1-4
cdr3_nt: TGTGCCAGCAGCCGGACAGCAACTAATGAAAAACTGTTTTTT
cdr3_aa: CASSRTATNEKLFF

v_call: TRBV11-2
clone_size: NA
d_call: TRBD1
j_call: TRBJ2-7
cdr3_nt: TGTGCCAGCAGCCGCGGACAGGGGGCATACGAGCAGTACTTC
cdr3_aa: CASSRGQGAYEQYF

v_call: TRBV27
clone_size: NA
d_call: NA
j_call: TRBJ2-5
cdr3_nt: TGTGCCAGCAGCCCCCGTGCGGGTTTCGGGCAAGAGACCCAGTACTTC
cdr3_aa: CASSPRAGFGQETQYF

v_call: TRBV14
clone_size: NA
d_call: TRBD1
j_call: TRBJ2-7
cdr3_nt: TGTGCCAGCAGCCACTGGGACAGCTCCTACGAGCAGTACTTC
cdr3_aa: CASSHWDSSYEQYF

v_call: TRBV14
clone_size: NA
d_call: NA
j_call: TRBJ2-7
cdr3_nt: TGTGCCAGCAGCCAAGCGAACGTCTTCCGGGAATTGGACTCCTACGAGCAGTACTTC
cdr3_aa: CASSQANVFRELDSYEQYF

v_call: TRBV2
clone_size: NA
d_call: TRBD1
j_call: TRBJ1-1
cdr3_nt: TGTGCCAGCAGTGAAATGAGGGCAGGGGGTACTGAAGCTTTCTTT
cdr3_aa: CASSEMRAGGTEAFF

v_call: TRBV4-3
clone_size: NA
d_call: TRBD1
j_call: TRBJ1-4
cdr3_nt: TGCGCCAGCAGCCAAGACGTAGGACAGGGTGCAACTAATGAAAAACTGTTTTTT
cdr3_aa: CASSQDVGQGATNEKLFF

v_call: TRBV19
clone_size: NA
d_call: NA
j_call: TRBJ1-4
cdr3_nt: TGTGCCAGTAGTATAGGCTACAGAAATAATGAAAAACTGTTTTTT
cdr3_aa: CASSIGYRNNEKLFF

v_call: TRBV4-3
clone_size: few
d_call: NA
j_call: TRBJ2-6
cdr3_nt: TGCGCCAGCAGCCAAGAGCCTAGTGGGGCCAACGTCCTGACTTTC
cdr3_aa: CASSQEPSGANVLTF

v_call: TRBV19
clone_size: NA
d_call: TRBD1
j_call: TRBJ1-6
cdr3_nt: TGTGCCAGTAGTCCCCCGGGACAGGGTAGTTCACCCCTCCACTTT
cdr3_aa: CASSPPGQGSSPLHF

v_call: TRBV6-1
clone_size: NA
d_call: TRBD1
j_call: TRBJ2-7
cdr3_nt: TGTGCCAGCAGTTCGCCGGGACAGGGGTCCTACGAGCAGTACTTC
cdr3_aa: CASSSPGQGSYEQYF

v_call: TRBV19
clone_size: few
d_call: NA
j_call: TRBJ1-2
cdr3_nt: TGTGCCAGTCTCAAGGGGAGGAATGGCTACACCTTC
cdr3_aa: CASLKGRNGYTF

v_call: TRBV5-1
clone_size: NA
d_call: NA
j_call: TRBJ2-1
cdr3_nt: TGCGCCAGCAGCCCTAGATCGGGCCGGGAGCTCTGCAATGAGCAGTTCTTC
cdr3_aa: CASSPRSGRELCNEQFF

v_call: TRBV10-1
clone_size: NA
d_call: TRBD1
j_call: TRBJ2-2
cdr3_nt: TGCGCCAGCACCGGGACAGGGGGTACCGGGGAGCTGTTTTTT
cdr3_aa: CASTGTGGTGELFF

v_call: TRBV11-3
clone_size: NA
d_call: TRBD2
j_call: TRBJ2-5
cdr3_nt: TGTGCCAGCAGCGCAAGAGAGAACGGGACTAGCGAAGAAGAGACCCAGTACTTC
cdr3_aa: CASSARENGTSEEETQYF

v_call: TRBV28
clone_size: NA
d_call: TRBD2
j_call: TRBJ2-7
cdr3_nt: TGTGCCAGCAGTCCCCCAACACGGGGGGGAATCTGCGAGCAGTACTTC
cdr3_aa: CASSPPTRGGICEQYF

v_call: TRBV7-9
clone_size: NA
d_call: NA
j_call: TRBJ1-6
cdr3_nt: TGTGCCAGCAGCTTCTCTAGTATTTGGACAGACTATAATTCCCCCCTCCACTTT
cdr3_aa: CASSFSSIWTDYNSPLHF

v_call: TRBV29-1
clone_size: NA
d_call: NA
j_call: TRBJ2-7
cdr3_nt: TGCAGCGTTGAGCAGGGATCCTACGAGCAGTACTTC
cdr3_aa: CSVEQGSYEQYF

v_call: TRBV14
clone_size: once
d_call: NA
j_call: TRBJ2-1
cdr3_nt: TGTGCCAGCAGCCACAGGAACTCTGAGCAGTTCTTC
cdr3_aa: CASSHRNSEQFF

v_call: TRBV5-1
clone_size: once
d_call: TRBD2
j_call: TRBJ2-7
cdr3_nt: TGCGCCAGCAGCTCCGTGCATGTCCCTAGCGGGAGCTACGAGCAGTACTTC
cdr3_aa: CASSSVHVPSGSYEQYF

v_call: TRBV6-6
clone_size: once
d_call: NA
j_call: TRBJ2-3
cdr3_nt: TGTGCCAGCTCCTTCAAAACTAGTGGTAGAGATACGCAGTATTTT
cdr3_aa: CASSFKTSGRDTQYF

v_call: TRBV15
clone_size: NA
d_call: NA
j_call: TRBJ2-7
cdr3_nt: TGTGCCACCAGCAGAAAATCAGGGGATCCGAGCTCCTACGAGCAGTACTTC
cdr3_aa: CATSRKSGDPSSYEQYF